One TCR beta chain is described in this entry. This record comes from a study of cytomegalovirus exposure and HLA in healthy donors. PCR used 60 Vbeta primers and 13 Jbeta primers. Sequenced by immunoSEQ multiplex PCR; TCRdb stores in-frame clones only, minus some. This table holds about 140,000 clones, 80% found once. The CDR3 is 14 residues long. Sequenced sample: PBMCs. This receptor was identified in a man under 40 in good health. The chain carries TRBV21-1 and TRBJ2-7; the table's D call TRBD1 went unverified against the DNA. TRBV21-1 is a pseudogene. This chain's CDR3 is CASSKRGGQNEQYF. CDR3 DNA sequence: TGTGCCAGCAGCAAGAGGGGCGGACAGAACGAGCAGTACTTC.